One sample yielded the 12 T cell receptor beta chains listed below, sequenced in a study of cytomegalovirus exposure and HLA in healthy donors. Measured with immunoSEQ multiplex PCR; TCRdb has only the in-frame clones, and not every one. The sample has about 160,000 clones; 86% are singletons. Sequencing was carried out using PBMCs. The receptors here all came from a woman in her twenties or thirties in good health and CMV-seronegative.

This clone was seen only once. The genes are TRBV27 and TRBJ2-1; weak D call: TRBD1 (5 bases). The V gene's germline CDR1 is MNHEY and CDR2 SMNVEV (reference sequence). Trimming left V 6 bases short and J 3 bases short, with 18 bases between. This CDR3 has 16 amino acids. CDR3 amino acids: CASSGRTGGYYNEQFF. Here the CDR3 DNA reads TGTGCCAGCAGCGGTCGCACAGGCGGTTACTACAATGAGCAGTTCTTC.

This clone was found once. The rearrangement joins TRBV7-2 to TRBJ2-1; the match to TRBD1 covers 8 bases. The trim removed 5 bases at V and 9 bases at J, leaving 9 bases unmatched. The CDR3 spans 14 residues. The germline gives CDR1 SGHTA, CDR2 FQGNSA. The CDR3 DNA is TGTGCCAGCAGCCTCCGACAGGGGCATGGTGAGCAGTTCTTC. Its translation: CASSLRQGHGEQFF.

This clone showed up just once. A read error may explain this, as a much larger clone is one base away. The genes are TRBV7-9 and TRBJ1-1; no clear D. There are 13 residues in the CDR3. V was cut by 1 base and J by 1 base, with 4 bases left in between. Per the germline V gene, CDR1 is SEHNR and CDR2 is FQNEAQ (reference sequence). CDR3 sequence: CASSLVQNTEAFF. In nucleotides, the CDR3 is TGTGCCAGCAGCTTAGTTCAGAACACTGAAGCTTTCTTT.

This sequence joins TRBV5-1 and TRBJ2-2; D is unresolved. CDR3 size: 11 residues. The germline V gene has CDR1 SGHRS and CDR2 YFSETQ. Trimming cost V 2 bases and J 6 bases, with 2 bases left between them. CDR3 DNA sequence: TGCGCCAGCAGCTTCGCCGGGGAGCTGTTTTTT. This sequence encodes CASSFAGELFF.

The rearrangement uses TRBV6-5 and TRBJ1-2, with 8 bases aligning to TRBD1. The CDR3 length is 13 residues. The V gene's germline CDR1 is MNHEY and CDR2 SVGAGI. V dropped 6 bases and J dropped 6; count of bases not matched to a gene: 6. In DNA, the CDR3 is TGTGCCAGCAGCATCCAGGGGGCCCATGGCTACACCTTC. Amino acid sequence: CASSIQGAHGYTF.

This chain joins TRBV21-1 and TRBJ2-7. TRBV21-1 represents a pseudogene. The CDR3 spans 13 residues. The CDR3 sequence: CASRLNLLYEQYF. As DNA, the CDR3 is TGTGCCAGCAGGTTGAACCTTCTGTACGAGCAGTACTTC.

As concerns this clone: Within the sample, other DNA sequences also encode this same CDR3. The rearrangement uses TRBV27 and TRBJ1-1; D unresolved. V was cut by 3 bases and J by 4 bases, with 9 bases left in between. This CDR3 is built from 13 residues. Germline V gene lookup returns CDR1 MNHEY and CDR2 SMNVEV (reference sequence). CDR3 nucleotides: TGTGCCAGCAGTTTCGGGCTCCGCACTGAAGCTTTCTTT. It codes for CASSFGLRTEAFF.

The sample holds a few counts of this clone. The rearrangement joins TRBV4-3 to TRBJ2-2; TRBD1 might be the D (6 bases). CDR1 and CDR2 from the germline V gene are LGHNA and YSLEER. The V and J ends lost 8 bases and 4 bases respectively, with 8 bases between them. CDR3 length: 12 residues. CDR3 sequence reads: CASGQITGELFF. The CDR3 DNA reads TGCGCCAGCGGACAGATCACCGGGGAGCTGTTTTTT.

CDR3 bases: TGTGCCAGCACGACCCAACCGTTCTACAATGAGCAGTTCTTC. It specifies CASTTQPFYNEQFF. The genes are TRBV6-1 and TRBJ2-1; no firm D call. Trimming cost V 7 bases and J 3 bases, with 13 bases left between them. The V gene's germline CDR1 is MNHNS and CDR2 SASEGT. The CDR3 length is 14 residues.

The chain employs TRBV25-1 and TRBJ2-3, with 9 bases identical to TRBD2. The CDR3 totals 18 residues. Germline CDR1 MGHDK, CDR2 SYGVNS. The V gene end was trimmed by 2 bases and the J gene end by 6 bases; junction bases not matched to a gene: 15. CDR3 nucleotides: TGTGCCAGCAGTGAAAGGAACGTACTAGCGGGTAGGATGGATACGCAGTATTTT. It encodes CASSERNVLAGRMDTQYF.

The chain combines TRBV9 with TRBJ2-6; 14 bases line up with TRBD2. With V trimmed by 2 bases and J by 9 bases, 10 bases remained unmatched. Germline V CDR1 and CDR2: SGDLS, YYNGEE. This CDR3 comprises 18 residues. CDR3 residues: CASSVFGTSGSGLNVLTF. CDR3 sequence (DNA): TGTGCCAGCAGCGTTTTTGGGACTAGCGGGAGTGGACTCAACGTCCTGACTTTC.

The CDR3 region is CASSQDLAQSAAPQHF. The CDR3 bases are TGCGCCAGCAGCCAAGATTTAGCCCAGAGCGCCGCGCCCCAGCATTTT. V is TRBV4-1 and J is TRBJ1-5; D is unresolved. Trimming left V 0 bases short and J 9 bases short, with 18 bases between. Germline V gives CDR1 MGHRA, CDR2 YSYEKL. The CDR3 spans 16 residues.